The 30 T cell receptor beta chains listed next were all sequenced from one sample in a study of T cells in women clearing cervical HPV infection. TCRdb's table, derived via immunoSEQ multiplex PCR, lists solely in-frame clones and lacks some. Here the sample table reports some 40,000 clones. Sequenced sample: blood buffy coat. The receptor source for this set is a woman aged 18-69 years with a cervical HPV16 infection that either progressed to CIN3+ or cleared (not recorded which).

On this clone itself: With the read ending 3 residues before the CDR3 end, the germline J gene is used to fill in that end. The chain uses TRBV5-1 and TRBJ2-7; maybe TRBD2 (7 bases). V lost 3 bases, J lost 3 bases, and 10 bases lay in between. The CDR3 loop spans 13 amino acids. Germline CDR1 reads SGHRS; CDR2 reads YFSETQ. Partial CDR3 DNA: TGCGCCAGCAGCTGGGGGGGGCTCTACGAG. It yields the protein CASSWGGLYE. From start to end, the CDR3 is CASSWGGLYEQYF. Combining the CDR3 with reference TRBV5-1 and TRBJ2-7 gives the whole variable domain KAGVTQTPRYLIKTRGQQVTLSCSPISGHRSVSWYQQTPGQGLQFLFEYFSETQRNKGNFPGRFSGRQFSNSRSEMNVSTLELGDSALYLCASSWGGLYEQYFGPGTRLTVT.

Of note for this clone: The read comes to an end 3 residues before the CDR3 does, leaving the germline J gene to fill in the end. The chain joins TRBV20-1 to TRBJ2-2, with TRBD2 matching 11 bases. The V gene end was trimmed by 3 bases and the J gene end by 7 bases; junction bases not matched to a gene: 10. The CDR3 is 16 amino acids. Germline V gene data show CDR1 as DFQATT and CDR2 as SNEGSKA (reference sequence). The covered CDR3 bases are TGCAGTGCTAGCGGTTTAGCGGGGGGGCCCGGCGGGGAG. Translated: CSASGLAGGPGGE. The CDR3 in full is CSASGLAGGPGGELFF.

In the case of this clone: Read sequence stops 3 residues before the CDR3 end, and the germline J gene provides the missing end. J is TRBJ2-7 and V is TRBV13; TRBD2 matches at 8 bases. CDR3 length: 14 amino acids. The ends lost 6 bases at V and 3 bases at J; junction bases unmatched: 7. The germline CDR1 and CDR2 sequences are PRHDT and FYEKMQ (reference sequence). The CDR3: CASSNREGDYEQYF. The covered CDR3 bases are TGTGCCAGCAGTAACCGGGAGGGGGACTACGAG.

On this clone itself: The read ends 3 residues shy of where the CDR3 ends; the end is completed using the germline J gene. The chain is built from TRBV29-1 and TRBJ2-1; the match to TRBD2 covers 12 bases. V dropped 6 bases and J dropped 8; count of bases not matched to a gene: 8. CDR1 is SQVTM and CDR2 is ANQGSEA in the germline V gene. This CDR3 is 14 amino acids long. CDR3 sequence reads: CSVVTSGGLYEQFF. The DNA read from the CDR3 is TGCAGCGTCGTCACTAGCGGGGGGCTGTATGAG.

As regards this clone: An end of the junction does not agree with germline; a read error may underlie this. The read comes to an end 3 residues before the CDR3 does, leaving the germline J gene to fill in the end. V is TRBV4-1 and J is TRBJ2-7, with unresolved D. The CDR3 is made up of 16 amino acids. Per the germline V gene, CDR1 is MGHRA and CDR2 is YSYEKL. CDR3 DNA (partial): TGCACCAGCAGCCAGAATTCAAGACCCGCGGACTACGAG. It yields the protein CTSSQNSRPADYE. The whole CDR3 sequence reads CTSSQNSRPADYEQYF.

Turning to this clone: The DNA ends 3 residues before the CDR3 does, and the rest of the CDR3 is filled in from the germline J gene. The chain joins TRBV2 to TRBJ2-1; unclear D gene. The germline CDR1 and CDR2 sequences are SNHLY and FYNNEI. The CDR3 consists of 14 residues. V lost 4 bases to trimming and J lost 2 bases, with 9 bases between them. This CDR3 reads CASSGDFTYNEQFF. The covered CDR3 bases are TGTGCCAGCAGTGGAGACTTCACCTACAATGAG.

The CDR3 DNA, read in part, is TGTGCCAGCAGCTTGGACGGGGGTAGCTCCTACGAG. Amino acid sequence: CASSLDGGSSYE. The CDR3 as a whole reads CASSLDGGSSYEQYF. The J gene is TRBJ2-7, the V gene TRBV5-4; D is possibly TRBD2 (6 bases). The read is 3 residues too short to cover the CDR3 end, so that end is filled in from the germline J gene. This CDR3 comprises 15 residues. Per the germline V gene, CDR1 is SGHNT and CDR2 is YYREEE (reference sequence). The germline V and J ends were trimmed by 0 bases and 0 bases, with 10 bases remaining between them.

Points on this clone: The missing CDR3 end, 3 residues past where the read stops, is filled in from the germline J gene. The chain recombines TRBV7-8 with TRBJ1-5; D may be TRBD1 (5 bases). Germline loops: CDR1 SGHVS, CDR2 FQNEAQ. V gave up 5 bases and J gave up 1 base, with 9 bases separating them. CDR3 length equals 14 residues. This CDR3 reads CASSADRSNQPQHF. The DNA read from the CDR3 is TGTGCCAGCAGCGCTGACAGAAGCAATCAGCCC.

Turning to this clone: The CDR3 end is not reached by the read, which stops 3 residues before it; the germline J gene fills it in. This chain links TRBV2 with TRBJ2-7; the D gene is possibly TRBD2 (6 bases). Germline CDR1 is SNHLY and CDR2 is FYNNEI. V lost 1 base and J 1 base, leaving 14 bases between the germline ends. This CDR3 comprises 16 residues. The chain's CDR3 is CASSEGRGGTSYEQYF. The DNA read from the CDR3 is TGTGCCAGCAGTGAAGGGAGGGGCGGGACTTCCTACGAG.

Points on this clone: The CDR3 end falls 3 residues outside the read, so it is completed with the germline J gene. The chain recombines TRBV12-3 or TRBV12-4 with TRBJ2-2, with no clear D. The V and J ends lost 8 bases and 6 bases respectively, with 7 bases between them. CDR3 length: 11 residues. CDR3 sequence: CASFYAGELFF. The CDR3 bases that were read are TGTGCCAGCTTCTACGCCGGGGAG.

Comments on this clone: Sequencing ends 3 residues short of the CDR3 end; the germline J gene provides the rest. The V gene is TRBV18, the J gene TRBJ1-1, with D tentatively TRBD1 (6 bases). CDR1 and CDR2 (germline): KGHSH, LQKENI. The CDR3 loop spans 12 amino acids. The sequenced CDR3 bases are TGTGCCAGCTCCCAGGGGACGGCAGAA. This gives the protein CASSQGTAE. The complete CDR3 reads CASSQGTAEAFF.

Its frequency marks this clone as medium-sized. From the germline J gene comes the end of the CDR3, since the read stops 3 residues before it. The V and J genes are TRBV12-3 or TRBV12-4 and TRBJ2-3; no reliable D call. The CDR3 is 15 residues long. Trimming removed 5 bases at V and 3 bases at J, with 15 bases between. The CDR3 loop is CASSTPDKGTDTQYF. The DNA read from the CDR3 is TGTGCCAGCAGTACCCCTGACAAAGGAACAGATACG.

In regard to this clone: The sequence runs out 3 residues before the end of the CDR3; the remainder is reconstructed from the germline J gene. This chain uses TRBV2 with TRBJ2-1; the match to TRBD1 covers 7 bases. CDR1 and CDR2 (germline): SNHLY, FYNNEI. Germline trimming cut 6 bases from V and 7 bases from J; bases unmatched to any gene: 9. This CDR3 region has 14 residues. CDR3 DNA (partial): TGTGCCAGCAGCCGGGACAGCACGGAAAATGAG. Translating it yields CASSRDSTENE. The CDR3 as a whole reads CASSRDSTENEQFF.

Comments on this clone: The read comes to an end 3 residues before the CDR3 does, leaving the germline J gene to fill in the end. The J gene is TRBJ1-2, the V gene TRBV19; D unresolved. The CDR3 contains 12 residues. V was pared by 1 base and J by 7 bases, with 7 bases between. Germline CDR1 LNHDA, CDR2 SQIVND (reference sequence). The part of the CDR3 DNA that was read is TGTGCCAGTAGTATAGCTGAAGGTGGC. It translates to CASSIAEGG. In full, the CDR3 reads CASSIAEGGYTF.

On this clone: The DNA ends 3 residues before the CDR3 does, and the rest of the CDR3 is filled in from the germline J gene. The chain joins TRBV5-1 to TRBJ1-4; 8 bases are shared with TRBD1. The CDR3 extends over 14 amino acids. J was trimmed by 5 bases and V by 4 bases; bases with no gene match: 4. CDR1 is SGHRS, CDR2 YFSETQ, per germline. CDR3 DNA (partial): TGCGCCAGCAGCCCGGGACAGGAGAATGAAAAA. Its translation is CASSPGQENEK. In full, the CDR3 is CASSPGQENEKLFF.

On this clone: The read is 3 residues too short to cover the CDR3 end, so that end is filled in from the germline J gene. The rearrangement joins TRBV6-2 or TRBV6-3 to TRBJ2-3; 7 nucleotides line up with TRBD1. The V and J ends lost 8 bases and 0 bases, in that order; junction bases with no gene match: 2. The CDR3 is 13 amino acids. Germline V gives CDR1 MNHEY, CDR2 SVGEGT. Here the CDR3 reads CASGGQSTDTQYF. The CDR3 DNA, read in part, is TGTGCCAGCGGGGGACAGAGCACAGATACG.

The sequenced part of the CDR3 DNA is TGTGCCAGCAGTTACCTCAATGAG. Its translation is CASSYLNE. The whole CDR3 sequence reads CASSYLNEQFF. V and J are TRBV6-2 or TRBV6-3 and TRBJ2-1; D is undetermined. The CDR3 goes on 3 residues after the read ends, and that part is filled in from the germline J gene. The CDR3 contains 11 residues. Germline CDR1 is MNHEY and CDR2 is SVGEGT. Trimming stripped 2 bases from V and 6 bases from J, with 2 bases between.

As concerns this clone: The observed sequence ends 3 residues before the CDR3 terminus, with the missing tail filled in from the germline J gene. The J gene is TRBJ1-2, the V gene TRBV14; 9 nucleotides align to TRBD1. CDR1 is SGHDN, CDR2 FVKESK, per germline. V dropped 8 bases and J dropped 5; count of bases not matched to a gene: 9. There are 14 residues in the CDR3. CDR3 residues: CASALGTGTYGYTF. The sequenced CDR3 bases are TGTGCCAGCGCCCTGGGGACAGGGACATATGGC.

On this clone itself: With the read ending 3 residues before the CDR3 end, the germline J gene is used to fill in that end. V gene TRBV4-1 combines with J gene TRBJ2-5; D uncertain. In germline, CDR1 is MGHRA, CDR2 YSYEKL. V was trimmed by 3 bases and J by 5 bases, leaving 13 bases between them. The CDR3 is 14 residues long. CDR3 bases read: TGCGCCAGCAGCCAGCTGATAGGGTTGGAGACC. It specifies CASSQLIGLET. The complete CDR3 reads CASSQLIGLETQYF.

Regarding this clone: The CDR3 end lies 3 residues beyond the end of the read and is filled in from the germline J gene. V and J are TRBV19 and TRBJ2-2, with 10 bases identical to TRBD1. The CDR3 loop spans 16 amino acids. J gave up 5 bases and V 3 bases, and 6 bases lay outside the gene matches. CDR1 and CDR2 from the germline V gene are LNHDA and SQIVND (reference sequence). The part of the CDR3 DNA that was read is TGTGCCAGTAGTATTTCGGGACAGGGGCTTACCGGGGAG. Amino acids: CASSISGQGLTGE. The whole CDR3 is CASSISGQGLTGELFF.

Remarks on this clone: The CDR3 is cut off 3 residues early in the read; its end comes from the germline J gene. J is TRBJ2-1 and V is TRBV14, with 7 bases lining up with TRBD2. This CDR3 has 16 residues. Trimming at V came to 4 bases and at J to 3 bases, leaving 9 bases not matched to a gene. Germline V gene lookup returns CDR1 SGHDN and CDR2 FVKESK. The chain's CDR3 is CASSRDLGGVYNEQFF. Incomplete CDR3 DNA: TGTGCCAGCAGCCGTGACTTGGGGGGGGTCTACAATGAG.

As for this clone: The read gets to within 3 residues of the CDR3 end, and the germline J gene fills in the rest. The chain is built from TRBV6-1 and TRBJ1-2; 8 nucleotides agree with TRBD1. The CDR3 has 17 amino acids. V was clipped by 2 bases and J by 5 bases; unmatched bases: 13. In germline, CDR1 is MNHNS, CDR2 SASEGT. The CDR3 is CASSESVDRARRYGYTF. The sequenced part of the CDR3 DNA is TGTGCCAGCAGTGAATCGGTGGACAGGGCAAGGCGGTATGGC.

With respect to this clone: The sequenced fragment ends 3 residues before the CDR3 boundary, so the rest is inferred from the germline J gene. The V gene is TRBV5-1, the J gene TRBJ2-1, with TRBD2 identical over 11 bases. The CDR3 has 17 amino acids. Trimming removed 1 base from V and 7 bases from J; junction bases left unmatched: 10. Germline lookup yields CDR1 SGHRS and CDR2 YFSETQ. Partial CDR3 DNA: TGCGCCAGCAGCTTGAGGGCTAGCGGGGGGCCAGGGAATGAG. Amino acid sequence: CASSLRASGGPGNE. From start to end, the CDR3 is CASSLRASGGPGNEQFF.

Concerning this clone itself: The read finishes 3 residues shy of the CDR3 end, and the germline J gene is used to complete it. This chain links TRBV19 with TRBJ2-5, with a tentative D call TRBD1 (6 bases). The V gene's germline CDR1 is LNHDA and CDR2 SQIVND (reference sequence). The CDR3 is made up of 14 amino acids. With 6 bases removed from V and 7 bases from J, the gap between germline ends came to 18 bases. The CDR3 protein is CASRSAGTRGTQYF. The DNA read from the CDR3 is TGTGCCAGTAGAAGCGCCGGGACCAGGGGGACC.

Of note for this clone: The sequenced fragment ends 3 residues before the CDR3 boundary, so the rest is inferred from the germline J gene. This chain links TRBV5-4 with TRBJ2-1; 8 bases agree with TRBD2. V lost 4 bases, J lost 7 bases, and 10 bases stayed unmatched. CDR1 and CDR2 from the germline V gene are SGHNT and YYREEE (reference sequence). This CDR3 is built from 15 residues. CDR3 DNA (partial): TGTGCCAGCAGCCCTACTGGACTAGCAAAAAATGAG. Translation: CASSPTGLAKNE. The whole CDR3 reads CASSPTGLAKNEQFF.

A word on this clone: The read stops 3 residues short of the end of the CDR3; the missing end is completed from the germline J gene. The rearrangement links TRBV6-1 to TRBJ2-7; possible D gene TRBD1, 5 bases. Germline CDR1 reads MNHNS; CDR2 reads SASEGT. Trimming pared 2 bases from V and 0 bases from J, leaving 8 bases between. CDR3 length equals 14 residues. The part of the CDR3 DNA that was read is TGTGCCAGCAGTGAACAGGGCAACTCCTACGAG. This codes for CASSEQGNSYE. The complete CDR3 protein is CASSEQGNSYEQYF.

Comments on this clone: The CDR3 end falls 3 residues outside the read, so it is completed with the germline J gene. This chain uses TRBV10-3 with TRBJ1-2; 8 nucleotides line up with TRBD1. The CDR3 is 15 amino acids. V shed 3 bases, J shed 0 bases, and the junction held 3 bases outside the gene matches. Per germline, CDR1 ENHRY and CDR2 SYGVKD. The chain's CDR3 is CAISDRQGPNYGYTF. Partial CDR3 DNA: TGTGCCATCAGTGACCGACAGGGGCCTAACTATGGC.

Turning to this clone: The CDR3 end lies 3 residues beyond the end of the read and is filled in from the germline J gene. The rearrangement uses TRBV5-5 and TRBJ2-3, with 12 positions matching TRBD2. Germline V gives CDR1 SGHKS, CDR2 YYEKEE (reference sequence). Losses at the gene ends were 4 bases for V and 8 bases for J; bases not matched to a gene: 8. The CDR3 is made up of 15 amino acids. The DNA read from the CDR3 is TGTGCCAGCAGCGCCCCTAGCGGGGGGGCCCCTACG. Its translation is CASSAPSGGAPT. The whole CDR3 protein reads CASSAPSGGAPTQYF.

Notes on this clone: From the germline J gene comes the end of the CDR3, since the read stops 3 residues before it. The V and J genes are TRBV10-1 and TRBJ1-1; no clear D gene. Trimming shortened V by 2 bases and J by 4 bases, and 8 bases separated the two germline ends. This CDR3 spans 13 amino acids. Germline loops: CDR1 WNHNN, CDR2 SYGVQD (reference sequence). The chain's CDR3 is CASSEQEGTEAFF. The CDR3 bases that were read are TGCGCCAGCAGTGAGCAGGAGGGCACTGAA.

In the case of this clone: The read finishes 3 residues shy of the CDR3 end, and the germline J gene is used to complete it. The chain joins TRBV4-1 to TRBJ2-5; 8 bases agree with TRBD2. The V and J ends lost 3 bases and 1 base, in that order; junction bases with no gene match: 4. The germline CDR1 and CDR2 sequences are MGHRA and YSYEKL. The CDR3 consists of 15 residues. The CDR3 here is CASSQRGDSQETQYF. CDR3 DNA (partial): TGCGCCAGCAGCCAGCGGGGGGACTCCCAAGAGACC.